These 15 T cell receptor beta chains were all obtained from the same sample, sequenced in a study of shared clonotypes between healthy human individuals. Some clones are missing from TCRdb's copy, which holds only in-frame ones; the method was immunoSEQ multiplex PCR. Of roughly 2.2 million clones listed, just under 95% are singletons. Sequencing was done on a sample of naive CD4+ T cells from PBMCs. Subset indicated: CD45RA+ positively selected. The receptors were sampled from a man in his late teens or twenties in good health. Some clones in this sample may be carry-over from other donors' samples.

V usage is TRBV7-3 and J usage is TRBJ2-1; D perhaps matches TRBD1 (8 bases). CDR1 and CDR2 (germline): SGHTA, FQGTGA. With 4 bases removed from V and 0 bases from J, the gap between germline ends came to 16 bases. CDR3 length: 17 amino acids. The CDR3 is CASSYTGGASSYNEQFF. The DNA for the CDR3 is TGTGCCAGCAGCTATACAGGGGGGGCCAGCTCCTACAATGAGCAGTTCTTC.

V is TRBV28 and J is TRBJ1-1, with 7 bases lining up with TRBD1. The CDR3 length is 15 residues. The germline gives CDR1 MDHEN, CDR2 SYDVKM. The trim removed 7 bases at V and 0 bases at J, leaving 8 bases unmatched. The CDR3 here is CASIPLGTVNTEAFF. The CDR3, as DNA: TGTGCCAGCATCCCTCTCGGGACAGTGAACACTGAAGCTTTCTTT.

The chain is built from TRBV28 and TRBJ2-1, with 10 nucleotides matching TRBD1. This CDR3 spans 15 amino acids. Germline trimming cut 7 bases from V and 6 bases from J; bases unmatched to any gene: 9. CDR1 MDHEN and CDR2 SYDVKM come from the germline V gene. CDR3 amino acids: CASTTAGDRGNEQFF. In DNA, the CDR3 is TGTGCCAGCACCACCGCGGGGGACAGGGGCAATGAGCAGTTCTTC.

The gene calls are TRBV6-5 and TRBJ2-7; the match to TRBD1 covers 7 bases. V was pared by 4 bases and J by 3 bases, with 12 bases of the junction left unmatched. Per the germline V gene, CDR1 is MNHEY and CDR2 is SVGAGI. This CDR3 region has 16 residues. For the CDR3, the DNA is TGTGCCAGCAGTTTCCCTAGGACAGGTGGCGTCTACGAGCAGTACTTC. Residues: CASSFPRTGGVYEQYF.

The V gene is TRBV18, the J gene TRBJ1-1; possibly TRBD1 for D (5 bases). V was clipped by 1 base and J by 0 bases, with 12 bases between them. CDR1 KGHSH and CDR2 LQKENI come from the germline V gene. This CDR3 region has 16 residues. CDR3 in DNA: TGTGCCAGCTCACCACAAAGGGCGGACATGAACACTGAAGCTTTCTTT. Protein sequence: CASSPQRADMNTEAFF.

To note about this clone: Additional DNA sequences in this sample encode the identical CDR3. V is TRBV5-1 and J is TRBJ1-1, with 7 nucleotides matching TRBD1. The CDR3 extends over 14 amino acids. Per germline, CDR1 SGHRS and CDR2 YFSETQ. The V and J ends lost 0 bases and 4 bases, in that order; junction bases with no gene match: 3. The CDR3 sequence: CASSLGQGGTEAFF. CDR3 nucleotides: TGCGCCAGCAGCTTGGGGCAGGGGGGCACTGAAGCTTTCTTT.

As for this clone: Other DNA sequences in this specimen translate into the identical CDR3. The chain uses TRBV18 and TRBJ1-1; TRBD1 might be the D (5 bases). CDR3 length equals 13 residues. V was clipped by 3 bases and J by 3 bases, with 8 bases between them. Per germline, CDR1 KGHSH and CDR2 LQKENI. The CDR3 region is CASSPTVDTEAFF. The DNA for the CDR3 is TGTGCCAGCTCACCGACAGTTGACACTGAAGCTTTCTTT.

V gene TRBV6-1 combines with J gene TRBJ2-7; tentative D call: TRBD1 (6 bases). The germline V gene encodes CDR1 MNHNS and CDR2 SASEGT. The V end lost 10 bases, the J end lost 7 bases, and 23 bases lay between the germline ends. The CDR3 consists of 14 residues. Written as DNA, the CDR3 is TGTGCCACCACAGGGCGGGTTGATTTGAGGGAGCAGTACTTC. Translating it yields CATTGRVDLREQYF.

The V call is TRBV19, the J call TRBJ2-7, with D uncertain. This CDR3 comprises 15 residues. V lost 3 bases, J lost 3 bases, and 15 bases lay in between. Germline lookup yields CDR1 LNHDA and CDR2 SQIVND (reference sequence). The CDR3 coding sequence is TGTGCCAGTAGTATCTCGCGCGGACCTCACTACGAGCAGTACTTC. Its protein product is CASSISRGPHYEQYF.

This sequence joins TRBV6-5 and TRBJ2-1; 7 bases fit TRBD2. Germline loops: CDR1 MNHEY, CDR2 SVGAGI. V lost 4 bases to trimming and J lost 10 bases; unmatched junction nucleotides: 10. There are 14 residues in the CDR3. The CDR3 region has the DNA TGTGCCAGCAGTTGGGGCGGGAGTAATACCGAGCAGTTCTTC. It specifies CASSWGGSNTEQFF.

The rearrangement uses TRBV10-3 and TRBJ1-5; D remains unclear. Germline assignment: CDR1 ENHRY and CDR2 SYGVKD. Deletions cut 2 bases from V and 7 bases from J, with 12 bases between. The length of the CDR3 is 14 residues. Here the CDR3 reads CAISEQAVRQPQHF. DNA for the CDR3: TGTGCCATCAGTGAGCAGGCAGTACGGCAGCCCCAGCATTTT.

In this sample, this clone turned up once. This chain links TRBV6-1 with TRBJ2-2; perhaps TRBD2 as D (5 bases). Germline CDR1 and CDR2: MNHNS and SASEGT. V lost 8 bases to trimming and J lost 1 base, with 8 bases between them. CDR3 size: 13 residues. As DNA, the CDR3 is TGTGCCAGCCGACGGGGGAACACCGGGGAGCTGTTTTTT. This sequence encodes CASRRGNTGELFF.

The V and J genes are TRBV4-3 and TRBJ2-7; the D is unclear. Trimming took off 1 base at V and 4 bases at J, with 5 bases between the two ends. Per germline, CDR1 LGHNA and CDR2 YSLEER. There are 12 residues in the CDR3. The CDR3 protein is CASSQADYEQYF. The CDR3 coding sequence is TGCGCCAGCAGCCAAGCAGATTACGAGCAGTACTTC.

This chain's CDR3 is CASKLARETQYF. The DNA for the CDR3 is TGTGCCAGCAAATTGGCCCGGGAGACCCAGTACTTC. The chain combines TRBV2 with TRBJ2-5; no definite D call. The V gene lost 7 bases and the J gene lost 5 bases, with 11 bases spanning the gap. The CDR3 totals 12 residues. Germline CDR1 reads SNHLY; CDR2 reads FYNNEI. The complete variable domain, with remaining parts taken from reference TRBV2 and TRBJ2-5, reads EPEVTQTPSHQVTQMGQEVILRCVPISNHLYFYWYRQILGQKVEFLVSFYNNEISEKSEIFDDQFSVERPDGSNFTLKIRSTKLEDSAMYFCASKLARETQYFGPGTRLLVL.

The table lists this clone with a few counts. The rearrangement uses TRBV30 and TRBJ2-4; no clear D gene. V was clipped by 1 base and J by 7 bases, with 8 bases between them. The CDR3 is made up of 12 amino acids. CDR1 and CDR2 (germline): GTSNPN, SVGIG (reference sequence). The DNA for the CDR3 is TGTGCCTGGAGTGGCTATGGGAACATTCAGTACTTC. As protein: CAWSGYGNIQYF.